This record covers a single TCR beta chain. The sample belongs to a study of T cells in localized non-small cell lung cancer. The CDR3 has 15 amino acids. V dropped 2 bases and J dropped 1 base, with 11 bases sitting between them. The germline V gene has CDR1 SGHVS and CDR2 FQNEAQ. The data were produced by immunoSEQ multiplex PCR, yet TCRdb's version contains in-frame clones alone and is incomplete. Of approximately 57,000 clones detected, roughly 90% appear once; the ten largest clones hold less than 6%. This sequence joins TRBV7-8 and TRBJ1-1, with D perhaps matching TRBD1 (6 bases). Material: peripheral blood, obtained before any cancer treatment. The TCR was taken from a woman aged 35 to 69 with stage I lung adenocarcinoma. The CDR3 DNA sequence: TGTGCCAGCAGCTTAATGGGGGCCCAGAACACTGAAGCTTTCTTT. This encodes CASSLMGAQNTEAFF.